Below are 3 T cell receptor beta chains sequenced from a single sample in a study of blood T cell repertoires in COVID-19. The repertoire was sequenced with immunoSEQ multiplex PCR; TCRdb's copy has only in-frame clones and lacks some. The sample consists of 350,000 or so clones, approximately 90% of them appearing once. Sequencing used peripheral blood. All receptors derive from a woman in her 30s with COVID-19, enrolled during active disease.

The rearrangement joins TRBV2 to TRBJ1-5, with D perhaps matching TRBD1 (5 bases). Germline V lookup: CDR1 SNHLY, CDR2 FYNNEI. The CDR3 consists of 16 residues. Trimming cost V 7 bases and J 0 bases, with 16 bases left between them. The CDR3 reads CASTLDSLYSNQPQHF. DNA for the CDR3: TGTGCCAGCACCTTAGACAGTCTCTATAGCAATCAGCCCCAGCATTTT.

This chain connects TRBV5-1 to TRBJ1-1, with a weak D call TRBD1 (6 bases). V gave up 0 bases and J gave up 5 bases, with 11 bases separating them. CDR3 size: 14 residues. Looked up from germline, CDR1 is SGHRS and CDR2 is YFSETQ. CDR3 coding DNA: TGCGCCAGCAGCTTGGATCAGGGGTTAACTGAAGCTTTCTTT. Translation: CASSLDQGLTEAFF.

The chain combines TRBV7-2 with TRBJ2-1, with TRBD2 matching over 8 bases. Germline assignment: CDR1 SGHTA and CDR2 FQGNSA. The CDR3 has 14 amino acids. With V trimmed by 5 bases and J by 13 bases, 13 bases remained unmatched. The CDR3 loop is CASSARGAQETQFF. CDR3 coding DNA: TGTGCCAGCAGCGCGCGGGGGGCGCAAGAGACCCAGTTCTTC.